Shown below are 8 T cell receptor beta chains from a single sample sequenced in a study of T cells in tumors after PD-1 blockade. The protocol was immunoSEQ multiplex PCR, while the TCRdb copy is restricted to in-frame clones and leaves out a portion. The sample contains around 45,000 clones, roughly 84% of which appear only once. Sequencing was performed on PBMCs, taken before anti-PD-1 therapy. These receptors all come from a human donor with advanced basal cell or squamous cell carcinoma (not recorded which).

The chain has TRBV25-1 and TRBJ2-3; D is unclear. The germline V gene has CDR1 MGHDK and CDR2 SYGVNS. The CDR3 extends over 14 amino acids. The ends were cut back, 7 bases at V and 4 bases at J, with 15 bases in the middle. DNA of the CDR3: TGTGCCAGCACCGCCCGCGGATTAGCAGATACGCAGTATTTT. Translated: CASTARGLADTQYF.

The chain has TRBV6-1 and TRBJ1-5, with no clear D. Per the germline V gene, CDR1 is MNHNS and CDR2 is SASEGT. V gave up 1 base and J gave up 9 bases, with 10 bases separating them. This CDR3 has 13 amino acids. In DNA form, the CDR3 reads TGTGCCAGCAGTGAAGAAGTCTCCGGGCCCCAGCATTTT. It yields the protein CASSEEVSGPQHF.

CDR3 coding DNA: TGTGCCATCAGTGTTACTAGGACGGTCAGCTCCTACGAGCAGTACTTC. Residues: CAISVTRTVSSYEQYF. This chain uses TRBV10-3 with TRBJ2-7; D is possibly TRBD2 (5 bases). This CDR3 region has 16 residues. Trimming left V 4 bases short and J 0 bases short, with 16 bases between. Germline assignment: CDR1 ENHRY and CDR2 SYGVKD.

The CDR3 is CASSGAFSVWVPGNTIYF. In DNA, the CDR3 is TGTGCCAGCAGTGGTGCATTTAGCGTATGGGTGCCTGGAAACACCATATATTTT. The chain combines TRBV6-1 with TRBJ1-3, with D unclear. Trimming stripped 4 bases from V and 2 bases from J, with 21 bases between. Germline CDR1 reads MNHNS; CDR2 reads SASEGT. This CDR3 region has 18 residues.

V is TRBV7-2 and J is TRBJ1-1; 9 nucleotides agree with TRBD1. Germline CDR1 and CDR2: SGHTA and FQGNSA. J lost 5 bases, V lost 5 bases, and 6 bases had no gene match. The CDR3 sequence is 14 residues long. CDR3 residues: CASSPGTGRTEAFF. Here the CDR3 DNA reads TGTGCCAGCAGCCCCGGGACAGGGCGGACTGAAGCTTTCTTT.

This sequence joins TRBV25-1 and TRBJ1-1, with a possible D match to TRBD1 (6 bases). This CDR3 comprises 14 residues. Germline V CDR1 and CDR2: MGHDK, SYGVNS. The V gene lost 1 base and the J gene lost 5 bases, with 11 bases spanning the gap. CDR3 nucleotide sequence: TGTGCCAGCAGTGAATTAGGGGGTTATACTGAAGCTTTCTTT. Protein sequence: CASSELGGYTEAFF.

The V gene is TRBV5-1, the J gene TRBJ1-1; D gene ambiguous. Between the trimmed V and J ends, which lost 4 bases and 0 bases, there was a span of 7 bases. Germline assignment: CDR1 SGHRS and CDR2 YFSETQ. This CDR3 has 13 residues. The DNA of the CDR3 is TGCGCCAGCAGCCAACAGATGAACACTGAAGCTTTCTTT. Translated: CASSQQMNTEAFF. The variable domain in full, with the rest retrieved from reference TRBV5-1 and TRBJ1-1, is KAGVTQTPRYLIKTRGQQVTLSCSPISGHRSVSWYQQTPGQGLQFLFEYFSETQRNKGNFPGRFSGRQFSNSRSEMNVSTLELGDSALYLCASSQQMNTEAFFGQGTRLTVV.

V and J are TRBV29-1 and TRBJ2-2, with TRBD1 matching over 7 bases. The CDR3 length is 14 residues. CDR1 is SQVTM and CDR2 is ANQGSEA in the germline V gene. After removal of 6 bases from V and 7 bases from J, the junction contained 11 bases not matched to a gene. The chain's CDR3 is CSVLVQGDVGELFF. The CDR3 region has the DNA TGCAGCGTGCTCGTCCAGGGGGATGTCGGGGAGCTGTTTTTT.